This passage covers 8 T cell receptor beta chains from one sample sequenced in a study of human T cells and chemical hapten exposure. MiXCR was run by TCRdb on the RACE reads, yielding one entry per CDR3 protein. The table includes approximately 120,000 distinct CDR3 sequences, 9.2% detected once. Stated time point: patch test 2, 6 weeks after DPC sensitization. Treatment in this sample: therapeutic diphenylcyclopropenone sensitization with weekly scalp DPC. Material: whole blood, obtained in connection with sensitization to the hapten diphenylcyclopropenone (DPC). These receptors all stem from a middle-aged woman with alopecia areata. Some clones in this sample may be carry-over from other donors' samples.

V is TRBV7-9 and J is TRBJ2-1; 7 bases align to TRBD1. V lost 5 bases, J lost 4 bases, and 23 bases stayed unmatched. Looked up from germline, CDR1 is SEHNR and CDR2 is FQNEAQ (reference sequence). The CDR3 runs 20 residues. The CDR3 DNA sequence: TGTGCCAGCAGCCGCATTAGGAGGTATAAGGGACAGCCCAAGTACAATGAGCAGTTCTTC. Translation: CASSRIRRYKGQPKYNEQFF.

This clonotype turned up a few times. The rearrangement links TRBV7-2 to TRBJ1-6; D remains ambiguous. Germline V gene data show CDR1 as SGHTA and CDR2 as FQGNSA. This CDR3 spans 15 amino acids. The V gene lost 3 bases and the J gene lost 9 bases, with 15 bases spanning the gap. The CDR3 protein is CASSFSGPPGSPLHF. The CDR3 nucleotides are TGTGCCAGCAGCTTTAGCGGACCGCCGGGTTCACCCCTCCACTTT.

This clonotype occurred a few times. This chain joins TRBV20-1 and TRBJ2-5, with 7 nucleotides matching TRBD1. Germline CDR1 and CDR2: DFQATT and SNEGSKA (reference sequence). This CDR3 is built from 12 residues. J gave up 3 bases and V 8 bases, and 6 bases lay outside the gene matches. The CDR3 nucleotides are TGCAGTCCTGGGACAGATGAAGAGACCCAGTACTTC. Translated, it gives CSPGTDEETQYF.

V gene TRBV7-2 combines with J gene TRBJ2-5, with 9 bases identical to TRBD2. V was pared by 0 bases and J by 9 bases, with 5 bases of the junction left unmatched. The germline V gene encodes CDR1 SGHTA and CDR2 FQGNSA. This CDR3 comprises 14 residues. Written as DNA, the CDR3 is TGTGCCAGCAGCTTAGCGGGTCCTAGCGGGGCCCAGTACTTC. Its translation is CASSLAGPSGAQYF.

V gene TRBV20-1 combines with J gene TRBJ2-7; 12 bases are shared with TRBD2. J lost 2 bases, V lost 1 base, and 6 bases had no gene match. Germline CDR1 is DFQATT and CDR2 is SNEGSKA (reference sequence). The length of the CDR3 is 16 residues. The CDR3: CSARALAGGRAYEQYF. The CDR3 DNA is TGCAGTGCTAGAGCACTAGCGGGGGGCCGAGCCTACGAGCAGTACTTC.

A few counts support this clonotype. The V call is TRBV6-2 or TRBV6-3, the J call TRBJ1-5; D is unclear. V lost 5 bases and J lost 3, with 11 bases in between. The CDR3 covers 14 residues. Germline CDR1 is MNHEY and CDR2 is SVGEGT. CDR3 DNA sequence: TGTGCCAGCAGTGGGCAGGCTGACAATCAGCCCCAGCATTTT. Translated: CASSGQADNQPQHF.

Only a few counts were recorded for this clonotype. This chain links TRBV6-2 or TRBV6-3 with TRBJ2-3; TRBD1 matches 8 bases. V shed 8 bases, J shed 2 bases, and the junction held 12 bases outside the gene matches. Germline values: CDR1 MNHEY, CDR2 SVGEGT. This CDR3 is 16 amino acids long. The CDR3 loop is CASSRSRQGITDTQYF. CDR3 in DNA: TGTGCCAGCTCGAGGTCGCGACAGGGGATCACAGATACGCAGTATTTT.

This clonotype was seen repeatedly, ten times or more. The chain couples TRBV12-3 or TRBV12-4 to TRBJ1-1; D gene unclear. The CDR3 has 13 residues. V lost 1 base and J 5 bases, leaving 8 bases between the germline ends. The CDR3, as DNA: TGTGCCAGCAGTTTAGAAAGGAGGACTGAAGCTTTCTTT. It codes for CASSLERRTEAFF.